This T cell receptor beta chain was retrieved from a study of cytomegalovirus exposure and HLA in healthy donors (dated by TCRdb to about 2017). General notes on the study: The 700 or so repertoires of the first cohort and the 110 or so validation repertoires were produced on the same platform, according to a later analysis. Besides the first cohort of about 730 subjects, a separate validation cohort made up of 95 to 150 different subjects was used. The study aimed to test whether cataloging public T cell receptors could reveal signatures of past pathogen exposure. To predict cytomegalovirus infection status, the study combined high-throughput TCR immunosequencing, statistical association of individual TCRs with disease status, and machine learning.

The donors were included in the validation cohort of roughly 120 subjects, a group kept apart from the roughly 670-subject first cohort. The table lists this clone with a count of one. No antigen is known for it. One base away there is no much larger clone; base qualities are not given. After removal of 3 bases from V and 4 bases from J, the junction retains 5 bases not matched to a gene. Taken from the germline V gene (reference sequence), the CDR1 and CDR2 loops are MNHEY and SMNVEV. The CDR3 measures 15 amino acids from cysteine to phenylalanine. Of the read, only the CDR3 DNA is kept; its 45 bases are in frame from base 1. What the work shows at the level of the full study, not this receptor alone: The authors suggested that the approach could potentially be generalized to other disease states and immunological phenotypes. Most TCR sequences were observed very rarely across donors, whereas some public TCRs were present in many individuals. The study gave a list of under 200 TCR beta chains associated with cytomegalovirus. A later analysis lacked HLA typing for the validation cohort, so it scored co-occurrence in that cohort across all 110 or so repertoires. In vitro tests confirmed that a few of the cytomegalovirus-associated TCR beta chains recognize cytomegalovirus antigens. Of the cluster scores, 85% to 95% were above 0 in a later analysis, which found that TCRs clustered in the first cohort also tended to co-occur in the 120 or so validation repertoires. The classifier was reported to diagnose cytomegalovirus status with high specificity and sensitivity in both the original and validation cohorts.

Library prep was done by the immunoSEQ multiplex PCR assay. In the authors' own workflow: A statistical classification framework was developed to diagnose cytomegalovirus status using the catalog of TCR beta chain sequences. TCRdb re-hosts the immuneACCESS table, in-frame sequences only. Its copies lack some clones; in the studies checked, an unresolved V gene accounts for under half of them, and the cause for the rest is not known. That table gives V, J and clone size, and the DNA gave D and trimming. The sample table holds 120,000 or so clones, of which 89% were seen once. The ten largest account for 1.5% to 2.5% of the sample.

This sequence uses TRBV27 and TRBJ2-5; a stretch of 10 junction bases matches TRBD1. The sample was PBMCs. The receptor comes from a woman in her late teens or twenties in good health and CMV-seronegative. The CDR3: CASSFEWDRGETQYF. The base sequence is TGTGCCAGCAGTTTTGAATGGGACAGGGGAGAGACCCAGTACTTC.